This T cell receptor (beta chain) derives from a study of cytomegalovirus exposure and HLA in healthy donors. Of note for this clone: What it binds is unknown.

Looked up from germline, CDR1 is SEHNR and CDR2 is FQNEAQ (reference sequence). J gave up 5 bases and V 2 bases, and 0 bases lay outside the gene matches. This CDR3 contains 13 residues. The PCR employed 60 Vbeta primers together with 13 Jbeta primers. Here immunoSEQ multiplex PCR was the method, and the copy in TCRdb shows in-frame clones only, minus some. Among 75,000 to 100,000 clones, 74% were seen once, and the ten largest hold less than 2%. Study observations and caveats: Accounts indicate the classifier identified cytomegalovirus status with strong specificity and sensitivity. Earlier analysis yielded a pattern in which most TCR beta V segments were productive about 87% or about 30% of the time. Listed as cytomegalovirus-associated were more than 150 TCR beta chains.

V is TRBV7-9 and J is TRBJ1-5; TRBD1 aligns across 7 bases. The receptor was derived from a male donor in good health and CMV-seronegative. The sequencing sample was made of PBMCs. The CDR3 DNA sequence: TGTGCCAGCAGCTTAACAGGGGATCAGCCCCAGCATTTT. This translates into CASSLTGDQPQHF.